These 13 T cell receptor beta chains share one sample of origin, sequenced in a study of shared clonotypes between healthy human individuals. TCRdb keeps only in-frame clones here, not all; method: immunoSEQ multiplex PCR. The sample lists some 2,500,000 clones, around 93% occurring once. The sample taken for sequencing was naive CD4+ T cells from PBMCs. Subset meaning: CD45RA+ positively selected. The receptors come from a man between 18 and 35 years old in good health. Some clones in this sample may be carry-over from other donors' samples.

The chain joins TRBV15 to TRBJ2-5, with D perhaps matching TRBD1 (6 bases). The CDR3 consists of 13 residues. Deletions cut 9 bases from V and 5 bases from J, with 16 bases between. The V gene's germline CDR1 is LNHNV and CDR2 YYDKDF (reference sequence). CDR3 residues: CATKTGTRETQYF. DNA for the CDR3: TGTGCCACGAAAACAGGGACGAGGGAGACCCAGTACTTC.

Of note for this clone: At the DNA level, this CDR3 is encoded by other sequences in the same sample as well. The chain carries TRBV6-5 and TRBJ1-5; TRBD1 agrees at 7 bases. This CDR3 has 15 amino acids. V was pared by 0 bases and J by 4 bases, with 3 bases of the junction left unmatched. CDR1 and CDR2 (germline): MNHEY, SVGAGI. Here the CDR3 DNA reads TGTGCCAGCAGTTACTCGGGACAGCAGAATCAGCCCCAGCATTTT. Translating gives CASSYSGQQNQPQHF.

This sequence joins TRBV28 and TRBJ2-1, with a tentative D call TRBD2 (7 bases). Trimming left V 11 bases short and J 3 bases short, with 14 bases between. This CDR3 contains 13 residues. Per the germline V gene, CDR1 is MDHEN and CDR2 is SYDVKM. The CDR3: CALLRGGYNEQFF. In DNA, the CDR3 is TGTGCCCTACTTAGGGGGGGCTACAATGAGCAGTTCTTC.

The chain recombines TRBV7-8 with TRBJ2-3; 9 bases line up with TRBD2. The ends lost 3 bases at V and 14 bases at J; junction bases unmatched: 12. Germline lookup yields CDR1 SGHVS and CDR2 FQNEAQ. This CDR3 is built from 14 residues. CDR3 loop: CASSLLREGLPRYF. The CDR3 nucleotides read TGTGCCAGCAGCTTGTTGCGGGAGGGCCTACCCCGGTATTTT.

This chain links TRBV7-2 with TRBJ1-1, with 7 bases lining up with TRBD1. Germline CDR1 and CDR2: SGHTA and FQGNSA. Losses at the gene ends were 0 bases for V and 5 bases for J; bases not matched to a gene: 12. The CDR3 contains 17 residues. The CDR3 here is CASSLAGGTVAKTEAFF. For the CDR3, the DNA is TGTGCCAGCAGCTTAGCTGGGGGGACAGTTGCAAAGACTGAAGCTTTCTTT.

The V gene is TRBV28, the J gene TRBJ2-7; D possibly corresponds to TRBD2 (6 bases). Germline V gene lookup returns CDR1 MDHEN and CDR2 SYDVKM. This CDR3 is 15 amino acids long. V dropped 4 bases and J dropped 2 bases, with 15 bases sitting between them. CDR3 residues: CASSSPSDSAYEQYF. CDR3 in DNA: TGTGCCAGCAGTTCACCTAGCGACAGTGCCTACGAGCAGTACTTC. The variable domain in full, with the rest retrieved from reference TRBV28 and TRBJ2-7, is DVKVTQSSRYLVKRTGEKVFLECVQDMDHENMFWYRQDPGLGLRLIYFSYDVKMKEKGDIPEGYSVSREKKERFSLILESASTNQTSMYLCASSSPSDSAYEQYFGPGTRLTVT.

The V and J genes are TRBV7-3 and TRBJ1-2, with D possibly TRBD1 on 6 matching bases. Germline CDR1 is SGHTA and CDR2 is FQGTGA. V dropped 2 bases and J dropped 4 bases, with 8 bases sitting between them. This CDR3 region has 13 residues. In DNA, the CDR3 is TGTGCCAGCAGCTTATCACAGGGCTATGGCTACACCTTC. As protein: CASSLSQGYGYTF.

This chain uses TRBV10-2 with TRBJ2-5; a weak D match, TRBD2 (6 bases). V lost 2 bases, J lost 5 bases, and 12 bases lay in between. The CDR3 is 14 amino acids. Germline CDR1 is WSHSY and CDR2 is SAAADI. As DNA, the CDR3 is TGCGCCAGCAGTGAGGGGGAGGTTATGGAGACCCAGTACTTC. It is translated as CASSEGEVMETQYF.

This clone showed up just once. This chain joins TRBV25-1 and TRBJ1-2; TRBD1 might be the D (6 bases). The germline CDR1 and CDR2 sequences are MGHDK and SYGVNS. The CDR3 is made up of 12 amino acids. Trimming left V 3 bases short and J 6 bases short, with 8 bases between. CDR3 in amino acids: CASSDDRNGYTF. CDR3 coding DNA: TGTGCCAGCAGTGATGACAGGAATGGCTACACCTTC.

The CDR3 bases are TGTGCCAGCAGAGCCGGGACAGGGGATTATAGCAATCAGCCCCAGCATTTT. This sequence encodes CASRAGTGDYSNQPQHF. The chain links TRBV28 to TRBJ1-5; the match to TRBD1 covers 10 bases. There are 17 residues in the CDR3. CDR1 and CDR2 from the germline V gene are MDHEN and SYDVKM. The V gene end was trimmed by 6 bases and the J gene end by 0 bases; junction bases not matched to a gene: 8.

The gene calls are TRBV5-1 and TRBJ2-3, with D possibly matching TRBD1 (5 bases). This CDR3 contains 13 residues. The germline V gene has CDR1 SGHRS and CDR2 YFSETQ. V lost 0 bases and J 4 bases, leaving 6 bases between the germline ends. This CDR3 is CASSLGQPDTQYF. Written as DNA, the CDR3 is TGCGCCAGCAGCTTGGGACAGCCAGATACGCAGTATTTT.

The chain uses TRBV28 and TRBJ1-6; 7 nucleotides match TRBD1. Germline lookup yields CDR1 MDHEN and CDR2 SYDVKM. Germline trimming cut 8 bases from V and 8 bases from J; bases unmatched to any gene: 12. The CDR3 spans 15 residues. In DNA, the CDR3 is TGTGCCAGCGGAGGGGTGGCAGGGGGAGATTCACCCCTCCACTTT. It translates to CASGGVAGGDSPLHF. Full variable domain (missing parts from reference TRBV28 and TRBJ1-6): DVKVTQSSRYLVKRTGEKVFLECVQDMDHENMFWYRQDPGLGLRLIYFSYDVKMKEKGDIPEGYSVSREKKERFSLILESASTNQTSMYLCASGGVAGGDSPLHFGNGTRLTVT.

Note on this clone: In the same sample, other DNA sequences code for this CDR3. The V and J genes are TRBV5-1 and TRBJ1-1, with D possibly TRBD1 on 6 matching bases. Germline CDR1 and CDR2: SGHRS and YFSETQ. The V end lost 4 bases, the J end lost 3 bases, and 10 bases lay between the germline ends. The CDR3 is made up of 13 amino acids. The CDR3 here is CASSPRGDTEAFF. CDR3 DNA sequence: TGCGCCAGCAGCCCCAGGGGAGACACTGAAGCTTTCTTT.